The 27 T cell receptor beta chains reported below all come from one sample, sequenced in a study of shared clonotypes between healthy human individuals. Libraries were prepared by immunoSEQ multiplex PCR; TCRdb keeps only in-frame clonotypes and omits some of them. The table has 2 million to 3 million clones, over 85% seen once; the top ten hold about 0.34%. Sequenced material: naive CD4+ T cells from PBMCs. Subset indicated: CD45RA+ positively selected. All receptors come from a man between 18 and 29 years old in good health. Some clones in this sample may be carry-over from other donors' samples.

Comment on this clone: Other DNA sequences from this sample encode an identical CDR3 as well. This rearrangement joins TRBV5-1 to TRBJ2-1, with D perhaps given as TRBD1 or TRBD2 (5 bases each). Trimming removed 0 bases at V and 0 bases at J, with 10 bases between. The V gene's germline CDR1 is SGHRS and CDR2 YFSETQ. The CDR3 covers 16 residues. The chain's CDR3 is CASSLDPGSSYNEQFF. CDR3 bases: TGCGCCAGCAGCTTGGATCCAGGGAGCTCCTACAATGAGCAGTTCTTC.

As to this clone: This sample includes further DNA sequences coding for the same CDR3. The rearrangement links TRBV5-1 to TRBJ2-1; no definite D call. V was clipped by 1 base and J by 4 bases, with 6 bases between them. The CDR3 has 13 residues. CDR1 SGHRS and CDR2 YFSETQ come from the germline V gene. CDR3 loop: CASSLNRYNEQFF. In DNA, the CDR3 is TGCGCCAGCAGCTTGAATCGGTACAATGAGCAGTTCTTC.

The chain employs TRBV18 and TRBJ1-1; a weak D match, TRBD1 (6 bases). Germline values: CDR1 KGHSH, CDR2 LQKENI. Trimming removed 4 bases from V and 4 bases from J, with 19 bases in between. CDR3 length: 16 residues. The CDR3 here is CASSLIGDTRGTEAFF. DNA for the CDR3: TGTGCCAGCTCACTAATCGGGGACACCAGGGGCACTGAAGCTTTCTTT.

The chain couples TRBV7-9 to TRBJ2-2; 13 bases map to TRBD2. The CDR3 consists of 18 residues. Trimming removed 1 base from V and 7 bases from J; junction bases left unmatched: 9. Germline V gene lookup returns CDR1 SEHNR and CDR2 FQNEAQ (reference sequence). DNA for the CDR3: TGTGCCAGCAGCTTAGTTTCCGGGACTAGCGGGACCAACGGGGAGCTGTTTTTT. This gives the protein CASSLVSGTSGTNGELFF.

The chain joins TRBV25-1 to TRBJ2-7, with D unclear. The CDR3 runs to 13 residues. The germline CDR1 and CDR2 sequences are MGHDK and SYGVNS. Trimming took 4 bases from V and 0 from J, leaving 7 bases between them. CDR3 sequence: CASSAVFSYEQYF. Written as DNA, the CDR3 is TGTGCCAGCAGTGCTGTATTCTCCTACGAGCAGTACTTC.

V and J are TRBV7-3 and TRBJ2-5; D may be TRBD1 (5 bases). This CDR3 contains 16 residues. The V end was cut by 5 bases, the J end by 5 bases, with 21 bases between. Germline lookup yields CDR1 SGHTA and CDR2 FQGTGA. The CDR3 region is CASSRAAGPLLETQYF. The CDR3 coding sequence is TGTGCCAGCAGCCGGGCGGCAGGGCCATTATTGGAGACCCAGTACTTC.

The chain recombines TRBV2 with TRBJ2-7; a weak D match, TRBD2 (5 bases). Germline V lookup: CDR1 SNHLY, CDR2 FYNNEI. The ends were cut back, 8 bases at V and 9 bases at J, with 14 bases in the middle. The CDR3 spans 11 residues. CDR3 loop: CASAGIGGQYF. The CDR3 DNA sequence: TGTGCCAGCGCGGGCATAGGTGGGCAGTACTTC.

The rearrangement uses TRBV21-1 and TRBJ2-7; the table calls TRBD1, which could not be checked here. TRBV21-1 is assigned pseudogene status. CDR3 length: 16 residues. The DNA of the CDR3 is TGTGCCAGCAGCAAGACGCCGGGACAGGATCACTACGAGCAGTACTTC. Translating gives CASSKTPGQDHYEQYF.

The gene calls are TRBV4-3 and TRBJ2-1; TRBD1 agrees at 8 bases. This CDR3 spans 16 amino acids. Germline trimming cut 4 bases from V and 2 bases from J; bases unmatched to any gene: 7. The germline V gene has CDR1 LGHNA and CDR2 YSLEER. CDR3: CASSRTDRAAYNEQFF. For the CDR3, the DNA is TGCGCCAGCAGCCGAACGGACAGGGCGGCCTACAATGAGCAGTTCTTC.

The rearrangement links TRBV5-4 to TRBJ2-3; D not certain. The CDR3 totals 13 residues. The V end lost 4 bases, the J end lost 6 bases, and 12 bases lay between the germline ends. Germline-derived CDR1 and CDR2 are SGHNT and YYREEE (reference sequence). CDR3 DNA sequence: TGTGCCAGCAGCGCGACGTCCCCCGATACGCAGTATTTT. Protein sequence: CASSATSPDTQYF. The variable domain in full, completed from reference TRBV5-4 and TRBJ2-3, reads ETGVTQSPTHLIKTRGQQVTLRCSSQSGHNTVSWYQQALGQGPQFIFQYYREEENGRGNFPPRFSGLQFPNYSSELNVNALELDDSALYLCASSATSPDTQYFGPGTRLTVL.

The chain has TRBV11-1 and TRBJ2-3; D is undetermined. Germline-derived CDR1 and CDR2 are SGHAT and FQDESV (reference sequence). The V end lost 1 base, the J end lost 6 bases, and 8 bases lay between the germline ends. The length of the CDR3 is 13 residues. Here the CDR3 reads CASSLEARDTQYF. Here the CDR3 DNA reads TGTGCCAGCAGCTTAGAAGCCCGGGATACGCAGTATTTT. The variable domain in full, with the rest retrieved from reference TRBV11-1 and TRBJ2-3, is EAEVAQSPRYKITEKSQAVAFWCDPISGHATLYWYRQILGQGPELLVQFQDESVVDDSQLPKDRFSAERLKGVDSTLKIQPAELGDSAMYLCASSLEARDTQYFGPGTRLTVL.

CDR3 coding DNA: TGTGCCACCAGCAGAGGTCCTAGCGGGGATTACAATGAGCAGTTCTTC. This encodes CATSRGPSGDYNEQFF. V gene TRBV15 combines with J gene TRBJ2-1, with 9 bases matching TRBD2. The CDR3 length is 16 residues. With 1 base clipped from V and 4 bases from J, the junction kept 5 bases outside the gene matches. Germline CDR1 and CDR2: LNHNV and YYDKDF (reference sequence).

J is TRBJ2-2 and V is TRBV7-9, with D perhaps matching TRBD2 (5 bases). Germline V lookup: CDR1 SEHNR, CDR2 FQNEAQ (reference sequence). V dropped 5 bases and J dropped 6 bases, with 16 bases sitting between them. This CDR3 is 15 amino acids long. DNA for the CDR3: TGTGCCAGCAGCCCCGGGGAATATGGACCCGGGGAGCTGTTTTTT. It is translated as CASSPGEYGPGELFF.

This chain joins TRBV28 and TRBJ1-5, with 8 bases fitting TRBD1. Trimming took 3 bases from V and 0 from J; bases not matched to a gene: 7. The CDR3 loop spans 17 amino acids. Germline V gene data show CDR1 as MDHEN and CDR2 as SYDVKM. This chain's CDR3 is CASSFVGDRHSNQPQHF. The CDR3 DNA reads TGTGCCAGCAGTTTCGTAGGGGACAGGCATAGCAATCAGCCCCAGCATTTT.

The chain uses TRBV20-1 and TRBJ1-2, with D possibly TRBD1 on 5 matching bases. Between the trimmed V and J ends, which lost 3 bases and 10 bases, there was a span of 12 bases. Germline CDR1 DFQATT, CDR2 SNEGSKA (reference sequence). This CDR3 region has 11 residues. The CDR3 bases are TGCAGTGCTAGTTCAGCCGGGACCTACACCTTC. This gives the protein CSASSAGTYTF.

The chain links TRBV11-2 to TRBJ2-5; a weak D match, TRBD1 (5 bases). The CDR3 loop spans 15 amino acids. Germline V lookup: CDR1 SGHAT, CDR2 FQNNGV. Deletions cut 3 bases from V and 5 bases from J, with 16 bases between. CDR3 amino acids: CASSFMAGKGETQYF. CDR3 nucleotide sequence: TGTGCCAGCAGCTTTATGGCAGGGAAGGGGGAGACCCAGTACTTC.

The J gene is TRBJ2-7, the V gene TRBV6-5, with a tentative D call TRBD1 (6 bases). Trimming removed 6 bases from V and 3 bases from J, with 15 bases in between. Germline loops: CDR1 MNHEY, CDR2 SVGAGI. The length of the CDR3 is 14 residues. CDR3 region: CASSRQGTNYEQYF. The CDR3 nucleotides read TGTGCCAGCAGCCGTCAGGGGACAAACTACGAGCAGTACTTC.

This rearrangement joins TRBV2 to TRBJ1-2, with 12 bases identical to TRBD1. The germline CDR1 and CDR2 sequences are SNHLY and FYNNEI. V lost 5 bases to trimming and J lost 4 bases; unmatched junction nucleotides: 2. CDR3 size: 14 residues. The CDR3 spells CASSRDRGPYGYTF. In DNA, the CDR3 is TGTGCCAGCAGTAGGGACAGGGGGCCCTATGGCTACACCTTC.

V usage is TRBV19 and J usage is TRBJ2-7, with D possibly being TRBD2 (7 bases). V was trimmed by 6 bases and J by 0 bases, leaving 15 bases between them. CDR1 LNHDA and CDR2 SQIVND come from the germline V gene (reference sequence). The CDR3 loop spans 15 amino acids. The CDR3 DNA is TGTGCCAGTAGGGTCAGGGGCGGGAGCTCCTACGAGCAGTACTTC. Amino acids: CASRVRGGSSYEQYF.

CDR3 amino acids: CASSPAAAGYTF. For the CDR3, the DNA is TGTGCCAGCAGTCCCGCTGCAGCCGGCTACACCTTC. The rearrangement links TRBV2 to TRBJ1-2; D is undetermined. V shed 5 bases and J shed 8 bases, with 12 bases lying between them. The length of the CDR3 is 12 residues. The germline gives CDR1 SNHLY, CDR2 FYNNEI. Full variable domain (remainder filled in from reference TRBV2 and TRBJ1-2): EPEVTQTPSHQVTQMGQEVILRCVPISNHLYFYWYRQILGQKVEFLVSFYNNEISEKSEIFDDQFSVERPDGSNFTLKIRSTKLEDSAMYFCASSPAAAGYTFGSGTRLTVV.

The V gene is TRBV2, the J gene TRBJ2-1; no clear D. There are 15 residues in the CDR3. Germline-derived CDR1 and CDR2 are SNHLY and FYNNEI. Trimming removed 6 bases from V and 0 bases from J, with 12 bases in between. The CDR3 protein is CASRERHDSYNEQFF. Here the CDR3 DNA reads TGTGCCAGCAGAGAGCGACACGACTCCTACAATGAGCAGTTCTTC.

The V and J genes are TRBV18 and TRBJ1-4; 9 bases align to TRBD1. J gave up 7 bases and V 2 bases, and 8 bases lay outside the gene matches. CDR3 length: 16 amino acids. CDR1 KGHSH and CDR2 LQKENI come from the germline V gene. The CDR3 sequence: CASSPFRTGDGEKLFF. DNA for the CDR3: TGTGCCAGCTCACCATTTCGGACAGGGGATGGTGAAAAACTGTTTTTT.

The rearrangement joins TRBV6-1 to TRBJ1-3; TRBD1 agrees at 7 bases. Germline trimming cut 8 bases from V and 0 bases from J; bases unmatched to any gene: 7. Germline values: CDR1 MNHNS, CDR2 SASEGT. The CDR3 has 15 amino acids. The CDR3 protein is CASDYRGNSGNTIYF. For the CDR3, the DNA is TGTGCCAGCGATTACAGGGGTAACTCTGGAAACACCATATATTTT.

The chain joins TRBV25-1 to TRBJ2-2; 9 bases line up with TRBD1. This CDR3 is 15 amino acids long. CDR1 and CDR2 (germline): MGHDK, SYGVNS. V lost 9 bases, J lost 5 bases, and 10 bases stayed unmatched. This CDR3 reads CASSKGTGWTGELFF. Here the CDR3 DNA reads TGTGCCAGTTCTAAAGGGACAGGGTGGACCGGGGAGCTGTTTTTT.

The chain carries TRBV27 and TRBJ2-6; D call uncertain. The CDR3 extends over 16 amino acids. The V end was cut by 2 bases, the J end by 1 base, with 9 bases between. From germline, CDR1 is MNHEY and CDR2 SMNVEV (reference sequence). DNA for the CDR3: TGTGCCAGCAGTTTACCGAGCCATTCTGGGGCCAACGTCCTGACTTTC. It codes for CASSLPSHSGANVLTF.

The chain recombines TRBV28 with TRBJ2-3, with TRBD2 identical over 9 bases. The V gene end was trimmed by 8 bases and the J gene end by 2 bases; junction bases not matched to a gene: 17. This CDR3 spans 18 amino acids. From germline, CDR1 is MDHEN and CDR2 SYDVKM. DNA for the CDR3: TGTGCCAGCGGGCGCCGACTAGCGGCCTTACTTAACACAGATACGCAGTATTTT. It translates to CASGRRLAALLNTDTQYF.

CDR3 loop: CASDTGGPGYTF. The CDR3, as DNA: TGTGCCAGCGATACGGGAGGTCCCGGCTACACCTTC. This chain connects TRBV5-4 to TRBJ1-2; no firm D call. This CDR3 has 12 residues. Trimming took 7 bases from V and 8 from J, leaving 15 bases between them. Germline lookup yields CDR1 SGHNT and CDR2 YYREEE (reference sequence). The whole variable domain, remainder taken from reference TRBV5-4 and TRBJ1-2, is ETGVTQSPTHLIKTRGQQVTLRCSSQSGHNTVSWYQQALGQGPQFIFQYYREEENGRGNFPPRFSGLQFPNYSSELNVNALELDDSALYLCASDTGGPGYTFGSGTRLTVV.